This TCR beta chain was observed in a study of regulatory T cells in long-lasting Graves disease. Study-wide points: Accuracy may have been reduced by the small sample size.

As to this clonotype: No antigen is known for it.

Time point in this sample: persistent/refractory GD, antithyroid drugs over 5 years with positive TRAb. PBMC RNA served as the TCR library source. Arm-PCR of CDR3 regions with iRepertoire HTBI primers generated TCR beta libraries. One entry per CDR3 protein results from TCRdb running MiXCR on the multiplex PCR reads. The sample yields around 450,000 distinct CDR3 sequences, 20% to 25% seen once. The sample consisted of peripheral blood mononuclear cells (PBMCs), taken when the disease was refractory, from a patient treated with antithyroid drugs. This sequence was found in a female donor with Graves disease.

CDR3: CASSDWTIDEKLFF. CDR3 nucleotide sequence: TGTGCCAGCAGTGACTGGACCATCGATGAAAAACTGTTTTTT. The rearrangement joins TRBV25-1 to TRBJ1-4; D is uncertain. Trimming removed 3 bases at V and 6 bases at J, with 11 bases between. The length of the CDR3 is 14 residues. Per germline, CDR1 MGHDK and CDR2 SYGVNS.